Included here is one T cell receptor beta chain sequence, with context. As yet, its antigen is unknown. The data belong to a study of cytomegalovirus exposure and HLA in healthy donors. General study results and limits: One cluster of highly shared sequence variants probably arose as a sequencing artifact. Later analysis identified several of the most significant clusters that appeared linked to common viral pathogens.

Between the trimmed V and J ends, which lost 0 bases and 2 bases, there was a span of 12 bases. The CDR3 has 15 residues. Germline CDR1 and CDR2: SGHRS and YFSETQ. 60 Vbeta and 13 Jbeta primers were used in PCR. TCRdb keeps only in-frame clones here, not all; method: immunoSEQ multiplex PCR. The sample includes a few hundred thousand clones, around 81% of them seen just once. The chain has TRBV5-1 and TRBJ2-7; TRBD2 is a possible D gene (6 bases). Specimen: PBMCs. This clonotype was sampled from a woman in her sixties or seventies in good health and CMV-seropositive. This CDR3 reads CASSLAGSGAYEQYF. CDR3 DNA: TGCGCCAGCAGCTTGGCGGGTAGCGGAGCCTACGAGCAGTACTTC.